This T cell receptor beta chain was sequenced during a study of T cell responses to AZD1222 COVID-19 vaccine (dated by TCRdb to 2020 to 2023). As for the study more broadly: Because spike-specific TCR depth and breadth did not differ between the two schedules, AZD1222 recipients who got a second dose at roughly 4 weeks were pooled with those who got a second dose at roughly 12 weeks. TCR sequencing was performed for roughly 250 trial participants, of whom around 200 were given two doses of AZD1222 and about 25 were given two doses of MenACWY control vaccine. Trial participants were enrolled by age into subgroups of 18-55, 56-69 and 70-plus years, and around 150, 28 and 57 TCR-sequenced participants, respectively, were included in these subgroups.

Results and caveats for the whole study, not just this receptor: The vaccine-associated CD4 TCRs covered the entire spike protein, and the dominant responses fell in regions 160-218 and 743-854. Conclusions about previously exposed vaccinees are limited because only a handful of AZD1222 recipients were SARS-CoV-2 seropositive at baseline. No day 14 peak-response samples were available, so repertoires were characterized only after the peak T cell response. Participants were mostly white British and included more females than males, and it was suggested by the authors that clonal diversity may have been underestimated. Epitopes outside the regions mutated in the B.1.351 and B.1.1.7 variants were reportedly recognized by nearly half of the unique spike-specific TCRs. Spike-specific TCR breadth and depth rose significantly after two AZD1222 doses compared with day 0 and with MenACWY recipients. In the small 56-69-year group, the increase in depth fell short of significance, most likely because of low power.

What this sample's time point label stands for: baseline before first vaccination. The vaccinee samples were drawn from two UK trials, COV001 and COV002, one of which was a single-blind randomized controlled phase 2/3 trial testing AZD1222 (ChAdOx1 nCoV-19) in healthy adults. For TCRbeta chain sequencing, PBMC samples from trial participants were taken at day 0 and at day 28 after the second dose. The CDR3 regions of human TCRbeta chains were analyzed by immunosequencing. In the original analysis: Repertoire TCRs were matched against a reference library of SARS-CoV-2-specific TCRs generated with the MIRA antigen-specificity platform. Breadth was defined as the fraction of unique TCRs that were SARS-CoV-2-associated, and depth was defined as the fraction of total T cells that were SARS-CoV-2-associated. Using the MIRA data, each spike-specific TCR was mapped to the spike region that the TCR reacts to and placed in a CD4 or CD8 class. Log10-transformed breadth and depth values were compared by one-way ANOVA with Sidak's multiple comparisons tests. TCRdb's version of the immuneACCESS table is confined to in-frame rearrangements and falls short of the full clone set. An unresolved V gene accounts for under half of the shortfall where checked; the remainder is of unknown origin. D and trimming were read from the DNA, whereas the V and J calls and clone size are those reported in that table. The sample table lists 75,000 to 100,000 clones, 70% to 90% of them with a count of one. 2.8% of the sample is held by the ten biggest clonotypes.

A few counts support this clone. This clone's antigen is unknown. No base quality information exists; no much larger clone differs at one position. The germline V gene sets CDR1 to SGHDT and CDR2 to YYEEEE. Relative to germline, V is 3 bases shorter and J is 3 bases shorter, with 9 bases between their ends. From the cysteine up to the phenylalanine, the CDR3 has a length of 13 residues. The sequence is cut down to CDR3 DNA, 39 bases in frame from base 1. The specimen was peripheral blood, collected on day 0 of AZD1222 vaccination. The chain uses TRBV5-6 and TRBJ2-5; D gene: possibly TRBD2, on 5 matching bases. This TCR was sampled from an adult in good health. The CDR3 reads as follows: CASSSDGKETQYF. The nucleotides read TGTGCCAGCAGCTCCGACGGGAAAGAGACCCAGTACTTC.